The source of this TCR beta chain is a study of cytomegalovirus exposure and HLA in healthy donors. Overall study findings and caveats: The study put some 160 TCR beta chains on its list as cytomegalovirus-associated. In a later analysis, first-cohort TCR clusters were found to tend to co-occur in the approximately 110 validation repertoires.

Concerning this clone: Its antigen is not identified.

Separate from the 666-subject first cohort, the roughly 120-subject validation cohort was the one that the donors belonged to. Repertoires were generated with immunoSEQ multiplex PCR, while TCRdb's copy carries only in-frame clones and drops some. The sample records 70,000 or so clones, 85% to 95% being singletons. J lost 8 bases, V lost 0 bases, and 3 bases had no gene match. Germline V gene sequence: CDR1 MNHEY, CDR2 SMNVEV (reference sequence). The CDR3 spans 15 residues. Input material: PBMCs. J is TRBJ2-1 and V is TRBV27, with 11 bases that match TRBD2. The sequence was obtained from a woman aged 18-29 years in good health and CMV-seropositive. CDR3 bases: TGTGCCAGCAGTTTATCGACTAGCGGGAAGGATGAGCAGTTCTTC. Residues: CASSLSTSGKDEQFF.